These 2 T cell receptor beta chains were sequenced from one sample in a study of CD8 T cells in ankylosing spondylitis. Points from the study as a whole: Among TCR beta sequences, a motif of several highly homologous variants appeared characteristic of ankylosing spondylitis blood.

These receptors lack a known antigen. One entry per CDR3 protein, called by TCRdb with MiXCR from the 5' RACE reads. The table lists about 800,000 distinct CDR3 sequences, about 11% of them singletons. The sample comprised blood, either unsorted or a sorted T cell fraction (not recorded which). The receptors derive from a male donor with ankylosing spondylitis.

J is TRBJ2-1 and V is TRBV19, with D possibly matching TRBD1 (5 bases). In germline, CDR1 is LNHDA, CDR2 SQIVND (reference sequence). Trimming took 1 base from V and 3 from J, leaving 10 bases between them. The CDR3 sequence is 15 residues long. DNA of the CDR3: TGTGCCAGTAGTATAGCTAGGGGATACTACAATGAGCAGTTCTTC. This sequence encodes CASSIARGYYNEQFF.

This clonotype was counted a few times. CDR3 loop: CASSLKPRQDGYEQYF. CDR3 bases: TGCGCCAGCAGCTTAAAACCGAGACAGGATGGGTACGAGCAGTACTTC. The chain has TRBV5-1 and TRBJ2-7, with a possible D match to TRBD1 (6 bases). CDR1 SGHRS and CDR2 YFSETQ come from the germline V gene. This CDR3 region has 16 residues. Trimming removed 2 bases at V and 4 bases at J, with 19 bases between.